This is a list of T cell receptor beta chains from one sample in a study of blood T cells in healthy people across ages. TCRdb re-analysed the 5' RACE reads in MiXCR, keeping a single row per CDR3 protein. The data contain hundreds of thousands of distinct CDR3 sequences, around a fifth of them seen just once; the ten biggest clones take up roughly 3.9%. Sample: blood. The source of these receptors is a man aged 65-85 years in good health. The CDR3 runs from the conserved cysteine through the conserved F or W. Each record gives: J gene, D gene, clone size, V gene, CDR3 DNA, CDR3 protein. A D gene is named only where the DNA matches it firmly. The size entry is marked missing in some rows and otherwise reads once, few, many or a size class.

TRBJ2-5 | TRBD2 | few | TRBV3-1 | TGTGCCAGCAGCCGACGCCCGGGACTAGACCTCCAAGAGACCCAGTACTTC | CASSRRPGLDLQETQYF
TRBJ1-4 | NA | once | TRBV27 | TGTGCCAGCACCCCCAAGTGGGGCTCCGATGAAAAACTGTTTTTT | CASTPKWGSDEKLFF
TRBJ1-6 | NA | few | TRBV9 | TGTGCCAGCAGCGTAGCCGACAGCTATAATTCACCCCTCCACTTT | CASSVADSYNSPLHF
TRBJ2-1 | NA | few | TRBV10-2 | TGCGCCAGCAACGCTTTCGAGGGCTTTAGGTCCTACAATGAGCAGTTCTTC | CASNAFEGFRSYNEQFF
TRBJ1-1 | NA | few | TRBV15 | TGTGCCACCAGCAAGGTGTGGAACACTGAAGCTTTCTTT | CATSKVWNTEAFF
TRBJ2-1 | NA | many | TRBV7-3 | TGTGCCAGCAGCTTAATGCGGCTAGTCCGGTTCTTC | CASSLMRLVRFF
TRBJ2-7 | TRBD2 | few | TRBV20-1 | TGCAGTGCTAGAGATTATAGACTAGCGGTCTCCTACGAGCAGTACTTC | CSARDYRLAVSYEQYF
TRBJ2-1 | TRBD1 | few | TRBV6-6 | TGTGCCAGCAGCGACAGGGAATCCTACAATGAGCAGTTCTTC | CASSDRESYNEQFF
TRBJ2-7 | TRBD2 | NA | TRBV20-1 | TGCAGTGCAGCTAGCGGGAGTGGTTACGAGCAGTACTTC | CSAASGSGYEQYF
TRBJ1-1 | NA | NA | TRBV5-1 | TGCGCCAGCAGCTTGATGTCTCTGGGGACTGAAGCTTTCTTT | CASSLMSLGTEAFF
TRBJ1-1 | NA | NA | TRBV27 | TGTGCCAGCAGTTTGAACAGGGTCGAAACTGAAGCTTTCTTT | CASSLNRVETEAFF
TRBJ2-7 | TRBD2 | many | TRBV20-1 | TGCAGTGCTATTACCCTAGCGGGAGGCCCTGCGAACGAGCAGTACTTC | CSAITLAGGPANEQYF
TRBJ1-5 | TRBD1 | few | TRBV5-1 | TGCGCCAGCAGCCCGAGGGGGCTCAATCAGCCCCAGCATTTT | CASSPRGLNQPQHF
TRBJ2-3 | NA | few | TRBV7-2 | TGTGCCAGCAGCTTAGGCCCCCGGACGACAGATACGCAGTATTTT | CASSLGPRTTDTQYF
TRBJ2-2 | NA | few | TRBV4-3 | TGCGCCAGCAGCTACATCAGGACACTAAACACCGGGGAGCTGTTTTTT | CASSYIRTLNTGELFF
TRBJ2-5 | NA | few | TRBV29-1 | TGCAGCGTTCATGGGCAGGCCCAAGAGACCCAGTACTTC | CSVHGQAQETQYF
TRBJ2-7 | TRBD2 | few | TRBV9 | TGTGCCAGCAGCAAGATAGCGGGAGGGCCCTTCTCCTACGAGCAGTACTTC | CASSKIAGGPFSYEQYF